The 20 T cell receptor beta chains listed next were all sequenced from one sample in a study of T cells in Graves' hyperthyroidism and ophthalmopathy. The source material, RNA transcripts, was used to amplify TCR beta CDR3 regions. HTBI primers were employed in a first-round RT-PCR of the TCR CDR3. TCRdb reprocessed the multiplex PCR reads with MiXCR, giving one entry per CDR3 protein. Found here are about 840,000 distinct CDR3 sequences, around 38% of them singletons; the top ten hold 7% to 10%. The sample comprised blood. These receptors were collected from a man aged 18 to 30 with Graves' hyperthyroidism.

Regarding this clonotype: A much larger clone differs from this one at a single base, so this may be a read error. The V gene is TRBV12-3 or TRBV12-4, the J gene TRBJ1-5; D not resolved. CDR3 size: 15 residues. The germline V and J ends were trimmed by 5 bases and 2 bases, with 13 bases remaining between them. The DNA of the CDR3 is TGTGCCAGCAGTGACCCGGGGTACGGCAATCAGCCCCAGCATTTT. This sequence encodes CASSDPGYGNQPQHF.

The table lists this clonotype with a few counts. The rearrangement uses TRBV5-6 and TRBJ1-6; no firm D call. The CDR3 is 15 amino acids. Germline V lookup: CDR1 SGHDT, CDR2 YYEEEE. V gave up 2 bases and J gave up 2 bases, with 8 bases separating them. CDR3 DNA: TGTGCCAGCAGCTTAGGCAGCACCTATAATTCACCCCTCCACTTT. Translating it yields CASSLGSTYNSPLHF.

This clonotype was counted a few times. The chain combines TRBV29-1 with TRBJ1-1; 8 bases are shared with TRBD1. J gave up 1 base and V 7 bases, and 5 bases lay outside the gene matches. Germline V gives CDR1 SQVTM, CDR2 ANQGSEA. The CDR3 sequence is 13 residues long. The CDR3 coding sequence is TGCAGCGCTAGGGGACAGGCGAACACTGAAGCTTTCTTT. Protein product: CSARGQANTEAFF.

This clonotype appeared a few times. The CDR3 spells CASSVALAGNTGELFF. CDR3 DNA sequence: TGTGCCAGCAGCGTAGCCCTAGCGGGAAACACCGGGGAGCTGTTTTTT. V gene TRBV9 combines with J gene TRBJ2-2, with 9 positions matching TRBD2. The junction had 2 bases not matched to a gene; V was cut back by 0 bases and J by 2 bases. Germline CDR1 reads SGDLS; CDR2 reads YYNGEE. The CDR3 is 16 residues long.

V is TRBV2 and J is TRBJ1-3; D remains ambiguous. Germline loops: CDR1 SNHLY, CDR2 FYNNEI. The CDR3 sequence is 14 residues long. Trimming pared 5 bases from V and 0 bases from J, leaving 8 bases between. CDR3 sequence reads: CASSPLPSGNTIYF. CDR3 DNA sequence: TGTGCCAGCAGTCCTCTACCCTCTGGAAACACCATATATTTT.

This chain connects TRBV12-5 to TRBJ1-4; D remains ambiguous. Trimming shortened V by 1 base and J by 14 bases, and 8 bases separated the two germline ends. Per germline, CDR1 LGHNT and CDR2 FRNRAP. The CDR3 runs to 11 residues. The CDR3 loop reads CASGLAHPLFF. CDR3 DNA: TGTGCTAGTGGTTTGGCACACCCCCTGTTTTTT.

In this sample, this clonotype turned up a few times. The rearrangement links TRBV7-8 to TRBJ2-7; TRBD1 agrees at 8 bases. In germline, CDR1 is SGHVS, CDR2 FQNEAQ. The J segment lost 3 bases and the V segment lost 5 bases, leaving 9 bases of the junction unmatched. CDR3 length equals 15 residues. CDR3: CASSAPSGTGYEQYF. The CDR3 bases are TGTGCCAGCAGCGCCCCCTCAGGGACAGGCTACGAGCAGTACTTC.

The chain joins TRBV20-1 to TRBJ2-7; D not resolved. Germline CDR1 is DFQATT and CDR2 is SNEGSKA (reference sequence). The germline V and J ends were trimmed by 5 bases and 4 bases, with 9 bases remaining between them. This CDR3 has 11 residues. As DNA, the CDR3 is TGCAGTGCTGGAAGTGGGTACGAGCAGTACTTC. Protein sequence: CSAGSGYEQYF.

Comments on this clonotype: Being one base from a much bigger clone, this may be a read error. V gene TRBV25-1 combines with J gene TRBJ1-2; D is unclear. CDR3 length equals 14 residues. V lost 9 bases and J 0 bases, leaving 14 bases between the germline ends. The germline CDR1 and CDR2 sequences are MGHDK and SYGVNS. The CDR3 region is CASSCDTPNYGYTF. In DNA form, the CDR3 reads TGTGCCAGTAGTTGCGACACGCCTAACTATGGCTACACCTTC.

This clonotype has only a few counts. The V gene is TRBV6-5, the J gene TRBJ2-2; 7 nucleotides agree with TRBD2. The germline V gene has CDR1 MNHEY and CDR2 SVGAGI. CDR3 size: 17 residues. The ends lost 6 bases at V and 6 bases at J; junction bases unmatched: 16. CDR3 amino acids: CASSKGTIGRSSGELFF. In nucleotides, the CDR3 is TGTGCCAGCAGCAAAGGGACTATCGGGAGATCGTCCGGGGAGCTGTTTTTT.

This chain joins TRBV9 and TRBJ1-2, with D unclear. The CDR3 has 14 amino acids. Trimming removed 2 bases from V and 5 bases from J, with 13 bases in between. Germline V gene sequence: CDR1 SGDLS, CDR2 YYNGEE. The CDR3 here is CASSVVGGSYGYTF. CDR3 nucleotides: TGTGCCAGCAGCGTTGTTGGCGGATCGTATGGCTACACCTTC.

This clonotype appeared a few times. V is TRBV6-1 and J is TRBJ1-2; D might be TRBD1 (6 bases). The V gene's germline CDR1 is MNHNS and CDR2 SASEGT. The CDR3 is made up of 13 amino acids. Trimming removed 6 bases from V and 6 bases from J, with 14 bases in between. The chain's CDR3 is CASRPQGEDGYTF. CDR3 nucleotides: TGTGCCAGCAGGCCACAGGGAGAAGATGGCTACACCTTC.

The V and J genes are TRBV20-1 and TRBJ1-5, with D tentatively TRBD1 (5 bases). The CDR3 spans 15 residues. Trimming shortened V by 3 bases and J by 3 bases, and 15 bases separated the two germline ends. The germline V gene encodes CDR1 DFQATT and CDR2 SNEGSKA (reference sequence). The CDR3 nucleotides are TGCAGTGCTAGTGGTTTGGGGGGGATCAATCAGCCCCAGCATTTT. This codes for CSASGLGGINQPQHF.

Worth noting for this clonotype: One end of the junction is discordant with germline, which a read error may explain. The chain carries TRBV7-2 and TRBJ1-1; D uncertain. CDR3 length: 14 amino acids. Germline V CDR1 and CDR2: SGHTA, FQGNSA. The CDR3 reads CASSSVAGAAETFF. CDR3 bases: TGTGCCAGCAGCTCAGTCGCGGGAGCAGCTGAAACTTTCTTT.

Notes on this clonotype: A junction end diverges from the germline sequence, so it may reflect a read error. The chain joins TRBV2 to TRBJ2-6; maybe TRBD2 (6 bases). The V gene's germline CDR1 is SNHLY and CDR2 FYNNEI. The CDR3 sequence is 13 residues long. The CDR3 sequence is CASSEQGWGTEAF. As DNA, the CDR3 is TGTGCCAGCAGTGAACAGGGATGGGGGACTGAAGCTTTC.

This chain uses TRBV12-3 or TRBV12-4 with TRBJ1-1; no clear D gene. The ends were cut back, 1 base at V and 3 bases at J, with 21 bases in the middle. The CDR3 extends over 18 amino acids. CDR3: CASSLVVWGRREDTEAFF. DNA for the CDR3: TGTGCCAGCAGTTTAGTAGTTTGGGGTCGGCGCGAGGACACTGAAGCTTTCTTT.

In this sample, this clonotype turned up a few times. The rearrangement uses TRBV7-2 and TRBJ2-2; D unclear. Germline CDR1 and CDR2: SGHTA and FQGNSA. The CDR3 has 14 residues. Between the trimmed V and J ends, which lost 5 bases and 3 bases, there was a span of 10 bases. Here the CDR3 DNA reads TGTGCCAGCAGCCGGACCCGCGACACCGGGGAGCTGTTTTTT. Its protein is CASSRTRDTGELFF.

The gene calls are TRBV19 and TRBJ1-5; D might be TRBD1 (5 bases). The V end was cut by 9 bases, the J end by 0 bases, with 15 bases between. Germline values: CDR1 LNHDA, CDR2 SQIVND (reference sequence). There are 15 residues in the CDR3. CDR3: CASTASGGSNQPQHF. The CDR3 bases are TGTGCCAGCACCGCCAGCGGGGGTAGCAATCAGCCCCAGCATTTT.

Comments on this clonotype: This clone may be a read error of a much larger clone one base away. The J gene is TRBJ2-7, the V gene TRBV19, with D unclear. The CDR3 length is 16 residues. Germline V gives CDR1 LNHDA, CDR2 SQIVND (reference sequence). Deletions cut 3 bases from V and 2 bases from J, with 17 bases between. In DNA form, the CDR3 reads TGTGCCAGTAGTATGGGTGGCCTCCTCTCGCCCTACGAGCAGTACTTC. This gives the protein CASSMGGLLSPYEQYF.

In its sample, this clonotype was seen many times. This chain links TRBV29-1 with TRBJ2-7; 9 nucleotides match TRBD1. V lost 4 bases and J lost 4; bases outside the gene matches: 5. Germline V gives CDR1 SQVTM, CDR2 ANQGSEA. The CDR3 consists of 13 residues. CDR3 in amino acids: CSVGGQGNYEQYF. Written as DNA, the CDR3 is TGCAGCGTTGGGGGACAGGGAAATTACGAGCAGTACTTC.